The rows below give T cell receptor beta chains drawn from one sample of a study of Ad26.COV2.S vaccination and SARS-CoV-2 variants. Profiled with immunoSEQ multiplex PCR; TCRdb holds only in-frame clones, not every one. Among about 400,000 clones listed, more than 75% were seen once. The sample consisted of peripheral blood, taken in a trial of Ad26.COV2.S vaccine versus placebo. These receptor sequences come from a person between 18 and 65 years old who received the Ad26.COV2.S COVID-19 vaccine or a placebo. Both conserved end residues are part of each CDR3. The order of the fields is J gene, clone size, V gene, D gene, CDR3 DNA, CDR3 protein. The D gene is left open where the match is weak. Size is stated for part of the rows, as once, few or many counts, or as a class when the clone is expanded.

TRBJ2-3	NA	TRBV15	TRBD2	TGTGCCACCAAGCCCGGGGGGTCGGGGATTACTGATACGCAGTATTTT	CATKPGGSGITDTQYF
TRBJ1-2	few	TRBV7-9	TRBD1	TGTGCCAGCAGCTTAGGGGACAGGGGGTTCTATGGCTACACCTTC	CASSLGDRGFYGYTF
TRBJ2-7	NA	TRBV2	NA	TGTGCCAGTGGCGTTGACGGCTTCTACGAGCAGTACTTC	CASGVDGFYEQYF
TRBJ1-3	NA	TRBV30	NA	TGTGCCTGGAGTGTGATCCGGTCAGAGTCTGGAAACACCATATATTTT	CAWSVIRSESGNTIYF
TRBJ2-5	NA	TRBV5-1	NA	TGCGCCAGCAGCCTACTGGCAGGGGAGACCCAGTACTTC	CASSLLAGETQYF
TRBJ2-3	NA	TRBV6-2/TRBV6-3	TRBD1	TGTGCCAGCAGTTTCCGGAGACAGGGGGCAGATACGCAGTATTTT	CASSFRRQGADTQYF
TRBJ2-3	NA	TRBV5-5	NA	TGTGCCAGCAGCTTGGCCTTGGGTTGGACTGCTAAGCAGTATTTT	CASSLALGWTAKQYF
TRBJ1-2	NA	TRBV4-3	TRBD1	TGCGCCAGCAGCCAAGCCTTGACAGGGGACTATGGCTACACCTTC	CASSQALTGDYGYTF
TRBJ2-7	few	TRBV14	TRBD1	TGTGCCAGCAGGGACTCAACAGGGGGCCACATCTACGAGCAGTACTTC	CASRDSTGGHIYEQYF
TRBJ2-2	NA	TRBV7-9	NA	TGTGCCAGCAGACACGACGTGGAGTTGCGCGGGGAGCTGTTTTTT	CASRHDVELRGELFF
TRBJ1-6	few	TRBV7-9	NA	TGTGCCAGCAGTCCGGAAGGGTGGTTCGGGGATAATTCACCCCTCCACTTT	CASSPEGWFGDNSPLHF
TRBJ2-3	NA	TRBV5-4	NA	TGTGCCAGCAGCCTGGGCGGGGCCTCGTTAGCCACAGATACGCAGTATTTT	CASSLGGASLATDTQYF
TRBJ2-1	few	TRBV14	NA	TGTGCCAGCAGCCATAATCATCTCTCCTACAATGAGCAGTTCTTC	CASSHNHLSYNEQFF
TRBJ1-4	NA	TRBV7-8	NA	TGTGCCAGCAGCTTAGCGGGGGGCCTCGGGGGAAAACTGTTTTTT	CASSLAGGLGGKLFF
TRBJ1-6	NA	TRBV5-8	NA	TGTGCCAGCAGCCGCCCTCACCGGTTTGGGTCACCCCTCCACTTT	CASSRPHRFGSPLHF
TRBJ2-5	NA	TRBV11-2	NA	TGTGCCAGCAGCCTTGGTGCAATGATAGGGGATGAGACCCAGTACTTC	CASSLGAMIGDETQYF
TRBJ2-1	NA	TRBV7-8	TRBD2	TGTGCCAGCAGTACCAACTGGGGGGGCTCCTACAATGAGCAGTTCTTC	CASSTNWGGSYNEQFF
TRBJ1-2	NA	TRBV12-3/TRBV12-4	TRBD1	TGTGCCAGCAGTTCAACAGGGGGCGGTGGCTACACCTTC	CASSSTGGGGYTF
TRBJ1-2	NA	TRBV3-1/TRBV3-2	NA	TGTGCCAGCAGCCAAGGGACAGTAACGGGAGGCTACACCTTC	CASSQGTVTGGYTF
TRBJ2-2	NA	TRBV2	NA	TGTGCCAGCAAGCGAGGGGGGGCCGGGGAGCTGTTTTTT	CASKRGGAGELFF
TRBJ1-2	NA	TRBV5-4	NA	TGTGCCAGCAGCTTGAGGGGCAGGGGCTACACCTTC	CASSLRGRGYTF
TRBJ2-2	NA	TRBV28	NA	TGTGCCAGCAGTTTCAGGGGAGTTAGGACCGGGGAGCTGTTTTTT	CASSFRGVRTGELFF
TRBJ1-2	NA	TRBV25-1	NA	TGTGCCAGCAGTGGAGGGGACCCCCTTTTTATCTACACCTTC	CASSGGDPLFIYTF
TRBJ2-7	NA	TRBV7-2	NA	TGTGCCAGCAGCCCCTATGGCGAGCAGTACTTC	CASSPYGEQYF
TRBJ2-7	NA	TRBV4-3	NA	TGCGCCAGCAGCCAAGATCGAGGAGCTTCCTACGAGCAGTACTTC	CASSQDRGASYEQYF
TRBJ2-3	NA	TRBV10-3	NA	TGTGCCATCAGTGAGTCGAGGAGGTGGCAGAACCTTTACACAGATACGCAGTATTTT	CAISESRRWQNLYTDTQYF
TRBJ2-7	NA	TRBV27	NA	TGTGCCAGCAGTTTCTTCTACGAGCAGTACTTC	CASSFFYEQYF
TRBJ2-2	once	TRBV19	NA	TGTGCCACACCCCAGGGGAACACCGGGGAGCTGTTTTTT	CATPQGNTGELFF
TRBJ2-3	NA	TRBV7-2	TRBD1	TGTGCCAGCAGCTTGGGACAGTCTAGCACAGATACGCAGTATTTT	CASSLGQSSTDTQYF